This T cell receptor (beta chain) was recorded in a study of T cell responses to AZD1222 COVID-19 vaccine. Libraries were prepared by immunoSEQ multiplex PCR; TCRdb keeps only in-frame clonotypes and omits some of them. The data contain 100,000 to 150,000 clones, roughly 90% of them seen just once; the ten biggest clones take up roughly 1.6%. Study-level results: Spike regions recognized by vaccine-associated CD4 TCRs spanned the protein, led by 160-218 and 743-854.

Comments on this clone: Its cognate antigen is unknown.

Germline V gene data show CDR1 as DFQATT and CDR2 as SNEGSKA (reference sequence). V lost 3 bases, J lost 1 base, and 10 bases lay in between. The CDR3 contains 13 residues. The sequencing used peripheral blood, collected on day 0 of AZD1222 vaccination. V gene TRBV20-1 combines with J gene TRBJ2-7; D ambiguous. The source of this sequence is an adult in good health. CDR3 in amino acids: CSASYHGSYEQYF. The CDR3 DNA is TGCAGTGCTAGTTATCACGGATCCTACGAGCAGTACTTC.